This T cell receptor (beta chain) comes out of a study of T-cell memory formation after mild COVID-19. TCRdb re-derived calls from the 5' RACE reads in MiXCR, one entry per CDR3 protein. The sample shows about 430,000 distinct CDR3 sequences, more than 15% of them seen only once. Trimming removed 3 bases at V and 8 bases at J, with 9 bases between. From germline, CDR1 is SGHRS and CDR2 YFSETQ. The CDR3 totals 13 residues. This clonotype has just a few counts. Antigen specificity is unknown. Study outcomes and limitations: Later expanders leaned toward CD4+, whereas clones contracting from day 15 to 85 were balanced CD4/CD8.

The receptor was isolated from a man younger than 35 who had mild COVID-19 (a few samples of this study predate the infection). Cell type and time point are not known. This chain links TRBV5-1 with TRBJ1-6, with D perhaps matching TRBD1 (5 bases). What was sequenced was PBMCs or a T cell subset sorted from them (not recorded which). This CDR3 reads CASSSRVYSPLHF. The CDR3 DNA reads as TGCGCCAGCAGCTCCAGGGTATATTCACCCCTCCACTTT.